This T cell receptor (beta chain) emerged from a study of tumor-infiltrating lymphocytes in primary liver carcinoma. For the study at large: Sample counts of productive TCRbeta reads spanned roughly 3.65 to 8 million; these counts were similar across tissue types.

The investigators made TCR beta cDNA from roughly 0.45 ug total RNA, using a constant-region primer. TCR beta libraries came from three nested multiplex PCR rounds using slightly modified ARM-PCR. Running roughly 10 cycles apiece, the first two PCR rounds relied on TRBV1-TRBV30 forward primers together with a C-beta reverse primer. One entry per CDR3 protein, called by TCRdb with MiXCR from the multiplex PCR reads. The repertoire holds approximately 210,000 distinct CDR3 sequences, less than 70% seen once, with 7% to 8.5% in the top ten. General study results and limits: Bulk samples went unsorted, so CD4+ and CD8+ repertoires were not compared.

In regard to this clonotype: What it recognizes is unknown. A junction end diverges from the germline sequence, so it may reflect a read error.

Germline DNA was also extracted, and blood RNA was taken from unsorted whole blood. Roughly 4 milliliters of peripheral blood were drawn preoperatively. The CDR3 totals 14 residues. Germline CDR1 reads SGHNT; CDR2 reads YENEEA. This receptor was obtained from a woman in her fifties or sixties with primary liver carcinoma and hepatitis B virus infection. Sample: peripheral blood. The rearrangement joins TRBV11-3 to TRBJ1-1; D not certain. The CDR3 is CASSDPNRMAEAFF. Here the CDR3 DNA reads TGTGCCAGCAGCGATCCCAACCGGATGGCTGAAGCCTTCTTT.